These 12 T cell receptor beta chains came from one sample sequenced in a study of blood T cell repertoires in COVID-19. Clones were sequenced by immunoSEQ multiplex PCR, and TCRdb holds only the in-frame ones, with some missing. The sample holds some 260,000 clones, approximately 79% seen once. The sample was peripheral blood. These TCRs come from a woman older than 75 with active or convalescent COVID-19.

This clone was counted only a few times. CDR3 nucleotide sequence: TGTGCCAGTAGTCCTACCGACAGCCCTGAGGGCTACACCTTC. This sequence encodes CASSPTDSPEGYTF. The V and J genes are TRBV19 and TRBJ1-2; the D gene is possibly TRBD1 (5 bases). This CDR3 contains 14 residues. The V and J ends lost 5 bases and 8 bases respectively, with 18 bases between them. Germline lookup yields CDR1 LNHDA and CDR2 SQIVND (reference sequence).

This clone was detected only once. The J gene is TRBJ1-2, the V gene TRBV4-1; 10 bases match TRBD1. The V segment lost 1 base and the J segment 5 bases; nucleotides outside the gene matches: 4. This CDR3 has 15 residues. CDR1 is MGHRA and CDR2 is YSYEKL in the germline V gene. The CDR3 DNA reads TGCGCCAGCAGCCAAGTCGACAGGGGGCAATATGGCTACACCTTC. It is translated as CASSQVDRGQYGYTF.

J is TRBJ2-3 and V is TRBV15; 12 nucleotides match TRBD2. CDR1 is LNHNV, CDR2 YYDKDF, per germline (reference sequence). This CDR3 contains 18 residues. V was pared by 3 bases and J by 4 bases, with 11 bases of the junction left unmatched. In DNA, the CDR3 is TGTGCCACCAGCAGCGGAGCCCTAGCGGGAGGGATCGCAGATACGCAGTATTTT. Translation: CATSSGALAGGIADTQYF.

This clone was counted once. The chain recombines TRBV7-8 with TRBJ2-5, with 7 bases identical to TRBD2. CDR1 and CDR2 (germline): SGHVS, FQNEAQ. V lost 3 bases to trimming and J lost 3 bases; unmatched junction nucleotides: 4. CDR3 length: 14 residues. The CDR3 loop is CASSFRRGKETQYF. The CDR3 coding sequence is TGTGCCAGCAGCTTCCGGCGGGGGAAAGAGACCCAGTACTTC.

This clone was recorded a few times. V and J are TRBV2 and TRBJ2-1; D possibly corresponds to TRBD1 (6 bases). CDR1 is SNHLY, CDR2 FYNNEI, per germline. The V end lost 9 bases, the J end lost 0 bases, and 12 bases lay between the germline ends. The CDR3 extends over 14 amino acids. The CDR3 DNA is TGTGCCAGAGGGGGTCTAAGCTCCTACAATGAGCAGTTCTTC. Translation: CARGGLSSYNEQFF.

This clone has only one observation. The chain joins TRBV3-1 (or the pseudogene TRBV3-2) to TRBJ2-7; 8 positions match TRBD1. Trimming removed 1 base from V and 2 bases from J; junction bases left unmatched: 7. The CDR3 length is 16 residues. CDR1 and CDR2 (germline): LGHDT, YNNKEL (reference sequence). Here the CDR3 reads CASSQGAGTGAYEQYF. DNA for the CDR3: TGTGCCAGCAGCCAAGGCGCCGGGACAGGAGCCTACGAGCAGTACTTC.

This chain links TRBV28 with TRBJ1-1; D is possibly TRBD1 (5 bases). The CDR3 is 13 amino acids. CDR1 is MDHEN and CDR2 is SYDVKM in the germline V gene. The V end was cut by 6 bases, the J end by 4 bases, with 12 bases between. The CDR3 nucleotides are TGTGCCAGCAGATCGGGGGGTTTCACTGAAGCTTTCTTT. It is translated as CASRSGGFTEAFF.

The rearrangement joins TRBV19 to TRBJ2-1; TRBD1 matches at 8 bases. Germline CDR1 LNHDA, CDR2 SQIVND (reference sequence). With V trimmed by 6 bases and J by 3 bases, 7 bases remained unmatched. CDR3 length: 15 amino acids. The CDR3 DNA follows: TGTGCCAGTAGACGGACAGGGCTTAGCTACAATGAGCAGTTCTTC. Its protein is CASRRTGLSYNEQFF.

The chain carries TRBV4-2 and TRBJ2-1, with D unclear. The CDR3 has 12 residues. The V end was cut by 4 bases, the J end by 1 base, with 2 bases between. Germline V gene lookup returns CDR1 LGHNA and CDR2 YNFKEQ. CDR3 region: CASSPSYNEQFF. As DNA, the CDR3 is TGTGCCAGCAGCCCTTCCTACAATGAGCAGTTCTTC.

The CDR3 sequence is CASSQDPVRGRGGYTF. The CDR3 DNA follows: TGTGCCAGCAGCCAAGATCCTGTCAGGGGGCGCGGTGGATACACCTTC. V and J are TRBV4-2 and TRBJ1-2, with 8 bases fitting TRBD1. The germline V gene has CDR1 LGHNA and CDR2 YNFKEQ. The CDR3 is 16 amino acids. Trimming cost V 0 bases and J 11 bases; bases outside gene matches: 14.

The chain combines TRBV5-1 with TRBJ2-7; TRBD1 matches 7 bases. The length of the CDR3 is 14 residues. The ends lost 3 bases at V and 2 bases at J; junction bases unmatched: 5. Germline CDR1 SGHRS, CDR2 YFSETQ. For the CDR3, the DNA is TGCGCCAGCAGCTACCCCGGGACAGCCTACGAGCAGTACTTC. Translation: CASSYPGTAYEQYF. Complete variable domain (other parts from reference TRBV5-1 and TRBJ2-7): KAGVTQTPRYLIKTRGQQVTLSCSPISGHRSVSWYQQTPGQGLQFLFEYFSETQRNKGNFPGRFSGRQFSNSRSEMNVSTLELGDSALYLCASSYPGTAYEQYFGPGTRLTVT.

In nucleotides, the CDR3 is TGCAGCGGCTACAGGGGGCGAGGGGAAAAACTGTTTTTT. It specifies CSGYRGRGEKLFF. V and J are TRBV29-1 and TRBJ1-4; 9 bases are a match to TRBD1. The J segment lost 8 bases and the V segment lost 7 bases, leaving 8 bases of the junction unmatched. Germline CDR1 SQVTM, CDR2 ANQGSEA. The CDR3 covers 13 residues. The full variable domain, its missing parts supplied by reference TRBV29-1 and TRBJ1-4, is SAVISQKPSRDICQRGTSLTIQCQVDSQVTMMFWYRQQPGQSLTLIATANQGSEATYESGFVIDKFPISRPNLTFSTLTVSNMSPEDSSIYLCSGYRGRGEKLFFGSGTQLSVL.